This T cell receptor (beta chain) was found in a study of T-cell reconstitution after alpha-beta-depleted transplantation in children. This clonotype has ten or more counts. The CDR3 is 15 residues long. CDR1 SGHRS and CDR2 YFSETQ come from the germline V gene. V lost 4 bases, J lost 0 bases, and 13 bases lay in between. Preparation of the TCRbeta library was carried out with unique molecular identifiers. TCRdb processed the PCR reads anew with MiXCR; each CDR3 protein has one entry. The sample comprises 170,000 or so distinct CDR3 sequences, approximately 6.8% of which are singletons, and approximately 2.9% rests with the top ten.

This sequence joins TRBV5-1 and TRBJ1-1, with a possible D match to TRBD1 (6 bases). The receptor was isolated from a human donor who donated a stem cell graft to a child with Wiskott-Aldrich syndrome. This specimen consisted of PBMCs from the stem cell graft donor, obtained from the stem cell graft. CDR3 sequence (DNA): TGCGCCAGCAGCGTGGACAGCCCCGTGAACACTGAAGCTTTCTTT. Residues: CASSVDSPVNTEAFF.